The 20 T cell receptor beta chains given below trace back to one sample, sequenced in a study of cytomegalovirus exposure and HLA in healthy donors. With 60 Vbeta and 13 Jbeta primers, the PCR was carried out. Sequencing used immunoSEQ multiplex PCR; TCRdb keeps in-frame clones, though not all of them. Of 150,000 to 200,000 clones listed, around 79% are singletons. The specimen sequenced was PBMCs. The source of these receptors is a woman in her 50s in good health and CMV-seronegative.

V is TRBV6-1 and J is TRBJ1-1; D gene ambiguous. V was shortened by 2 bases and J by 10 bases, with 14 bases between the two germline ends. From germline, CDR1 is MNHNS and CDR2 SASEGT. This CDR3 comprises 13 residues. CDR3 sequence reads: CASSEFNSQSAFF. The CDR3 coding sequence is TGTGCCAGCAGTGAATTTAATTCCCAGTCAGCTTTCTTT.

There are a few counts of this clone. This chain's CDR3 is CASSTGLSTGELFF. The CDR3 region has the DNA TGCGCCAGCAGCACGGGACTGAGCACCGGGGAGCTGTTTTTT. The V gene is TRBV5-1, the J gene TRBJ2-2, with a weak D call TRBD2 (6 bases). There are 14 residues in the CDR3. Trimming stripped 4 bases from V and 4 bases from J, with 11 bases between. In germline, CDR1 is SGHRS, CDR2 YFSETQ.

This chain joins TRBV28 and TRBJ2-3; TRBD1 matches at 10 bases. Germline-derived CDR1 and CDR2 are MDHEN and SYDVKM. This CDR3 has 15 amino acids. V trimming: 4 bases; J trimming: 3 bases; junction bases outside the gene matches: 4. CDR3 DNA: TGTGCCAGCAGTTCCCGGGACAGGGGTACAGATACGCAGTATTTT. It yields the protein CASSSRDRGTDTQYF.

The chain couples TRBV6-1 to TRBJ1-2, with a tentative D call TRBD1 (6 bases). Trimming stripped 2 bases from V and 2 bases from J, with 15 bases between. Germline values: CDR1 MNHNS, CDR2 SASEGT. The CDR3 is made up of 16 amino acids. The CDR3 reads CASSELWVQGNYGYTF. The CDR3 DNA is TGTGCCAGCAGTGAACTTTGGGTGCAGGGGAACTATGGCTACACCTTC.

This clone has ten or more counts. The chain recombines TRBV2 with TRBJ2-7, with D uncertain. The CDR3 runs 14 residues. The germline V and J ends were trimmed by 3 bases and 5 bases, with 14 bases remaining between them. Per germline, CDR1 SNHLY and CDR2 FYNNEI. This CDR3 is CASSESRQLHEQYF. In DNA, the CDR3 is TGTGCCAGCAGTGAGTCCCGACAACTCCACGAGCAGTACTTC.

J is TRBJ1-1 and V is TRBV5-1, with 12 bases fitting TRBD1. There are 17 residues in the CDR3. J was trimmed by 9 bases and V by 4 bases; bases with no gene match: 16. From germline, CDR1 is SGHRS and CDR2 YFSETQ. The DNA of the CDR3 is TGCGCCAGCAGCCCGGGTGGGACAGGGGGCGGACTGAAACAAGCTTTCTTT. Its protein is CASSPGGTGGGLKQAFF.

V is TRBV6-6 and J is TRBJ1-2, with no clear D. V was clipped by 4 bases and J by 7 bases, with 19 bases between them. Germline CDR1 MNHNY, CDR2 SVGAGI (reference sequence). The CDR3 contains 15 residues. CDR3 nucleotides: TGTGCCAGCAGTTCCCTTGGAGGGAGAGTTGGTGGCTACACCTTC. Its translation is CASSSLGGRVGGYTF.

CDR3 bases: TGTGCCAGTAGTATAGGACAACGGGAAGCTTTCTTT. It specifies CASSIGQREAFF. The chain carries TRBV19 and TRBJ1-1; no reliable D call. V was cut by 1 base and J by 8 bases, with 8 bases left in between. Germline V lookup: CDR1 LNHDA, CDR2 SQIVND (reference sequence). CDR3 length: 12 amino acids. The whole variable domain, filled in from reference TRBV19 and TRBJ1-1, reads DGGITQSPKYLFRKEGQNVTLSCEQNLNHDAMYWYRQDPGQGLRLIYYSQIVNDFQKGDIAEGYSVSREKKESFPLTVTSAQKNPTAFYLCASSIGQREAFFGQGTRLTVV.

V is TRBV2 and J is TRBJ2-7, with D perhaps matching TRBD1 (6 bases). V was pared by 5 bases and J by 3 bases, with 14 bases between. Germline-derived CDR1 and CDR2 are SNHLY and FYNNEI. The CDR3 runs 14 residues. The CDR3 here is CASSPRTANYEQYF. The DNA of the CDR3 is TGTGCCAGCAGTCCTCGGACAGCCAACTACGAGCAGTACTTC. Using reference TRBV2 and TRBJ2-7 for the parts outside the CDR3, the full variable domain is EPEVTQTPSHQVTQMGQEVILRCVPISNHLYFYWYRQILGQKVEFLVSFYNNEISEKSEIFDDQFSVERPDGSNFTLKIRSTKLEDSAMYFCASSPRTANYEQYFGPGTRLTVT.

The chain is built from TRBV5-1 and TRBJ1-1, with 9 nucleotides matching TRBD1. Unmatched junction bases numbered 10, after V lost 4 bases and J lost 0 bases. The CDR3 has 17 residues. CDR1 SGHRS and CDR2 YFSETQ come from the germline V gene. The CDR3 is CASSPTGGASVNTEAFF. DNA for the CDR3: TGCGCCAGCAGCCCTACAGGGGGCGCGTCGGTGAACACTGAAGCTTTCTTT.

This chain joins TRBV27 and TRBJ1-2; TRBD1 matches 9 bases. V shed 0 bases, J shed 1 base, and the junction held 6 bases outside the gene matches. CDR1 is MNHEY, CDR2 SMNVEV, per germline (reference sequence). This CDR3 is 17 amino acids long. CDR3 sequence: CASSLSRRQGDNYGYTF. The CDR3 DNA reads as TGTGCCAGCAGTTTATCCCGTAGACAGGGGGATAACTATGGCTACACCTTC.

This chain connects TRBV7-9 to TRBJ2-3; TRBD2 matches 12 bases. CDR1 is SEHNR and CDR2 is FQNEAQ in the germline V gene (reference sequence). The CDR3 contains 15 residues. Germline trimming cut 0 bases from V and 9 bases from J; bases unmatched to any gene: 4. The CDR3 region is CASSLAGLAGVTQYF. The CDR3 DNA follows: TGTGCCAGCAGCTTAGCGGGACTAGCGGGCGTGACGCAGTATTTT.

This sequence joins TRBV30 and TRBJ1-3; D uncertain. The CDR3 covers 14 residues. V gave up 3 bases and J gave up 0 bases, with 9 bases separating them. In germline, CDR1 is GTSNPN, CDR2 SVGIG (reference sequence). The CDR3 DNA follows: TGTGCCTGGAGCGTCACACACTCTGGAAACACCATATATTTT. It is translated as CAWSVTHSGNTIYF. Supplemented by reference TRBV30 and TRBJ1-3, the full variable domain reads SQTIHQWPATLVQPVGSPLSLECTVEGTSNPNLYWYRQAAGRGLQLLFYSVGIGQISSEVPQNLSASRPQDRQFILSSKKLLLSDSGFYLCAWSVTHSGNTIYFGEGSWLTVV.

This clone came up once. J is TRBJ1-1 and V is TRBV7-8; D might be TRBD1 (6 bases). The V end was cut by 5 bases, the J end by 5 bases, with 21 bases between. This CDR3 spans 16 amino acids. CDR1 is SGHVS, CDR2 FQNEAQ, per germline. This CDR3 is CASSIYWGGAGTEAFF. CDR3 coding DNA: TGTGCCAGCAGCATTTACTGGGGGGGGGCTGGGACTGAAGCTTTCTTT.

The chain joins TRBV2 to TRBJ1-5; D is perhaps TRBD1 (6 bases). Trimming removed 6 bases from V and 2 bases from J, with 17 bases in between. CDR1 is SNHLY and CDR2 is FYNNEI in the germline V gene. This CDR3 has 16 amino acids. CDR3 loop: CASREQGLLGNQPQHF. In DNA form, the CDR3 reads TGTGCCAGCAGGGAACAGGGTTTGTTGGGCAATCAGCCCCAGCATTTT.

With regard to this clone: The sample contains more than one DNA sequence encoding this CDR3. V usage is TRBV7-2 and J usage is TRBJ2-5, with TRBD1 identical over 9 bases. This CDR3 contains 14 residues. Germline assignment: CDR1 SGHTA and CDR2 FQGNSA. After removal of 0 bases from V and 4 bases from J, the junction contained 0 bases not matched to a gene. CDR3 protein: CASSLAGQGETQYF. The CDR3 DNA reads TGTGCCAGCAGCTTAGCGGGACAGGGAGAGACCCAGTACTTC.

This clone came up a few times. The rearrangement joins TRBV6-1 to TRBJ2-1; the D gene is possibly TRBD1 (6 bases). CDR1 is MNHNS, CDR2 SASEGT, per germline. Trimming pared 5 bases from V and 5 bases from J, leaving 10 bases between. This CDR3 is 13 amino acids long. The CDR3, as DNA: TGTGCCAGCAGTCTGGACAGAAACAATGAGCAGTTCTTC. Protein sequence: CASSLDRNNEQFF.

The chain carries TRBV13 and TRBJ2-6; 9 nucleotides agree with TRBD2. J lost 1 base, V lost 5 bases, and 9 bases had no gene match. CDR1 PRHDT and CDR2 FYEKMQ come from the germline V gene (reference sequence). This CDR3 is built from 18 residues. The CDR3 nucleotides are TGTGCCAGCAGCGACCGGGCGGGGGGGATGTCTGGGGCCAACGTCCTGACTTTC. Translation: CASSDRAGGMSGANVLTF.

The chain joins TRBV28 to TRBJ2-7; D is ambiguous. Germline V CDR1 and CDR2: MDHEN, SYDVKM. CDR3 size: 14 residues. Trimming cost V 1 base and J 3 bases, with 10 bases left between them. CDR3 loop: CASSLYGSLYEQYF. CDR3 DNA: TGTGCCAGCAGTTTATACGGTTCGCTCTACGAGCAGTACTTC.

This clone has just one count. The chain recombines TRBV11-1 with TRBJ1-2; D gene unclear. V shed 3 bases and J shed 6 bases, with 20 bases lying between them. Germline V gene lookup returns CDR1 SGHAT and CDR2 FQDESV (reference sequence). This CDR3 has 16 amino acids. The CDR3 reads CASSFFPRVLADGYTF. The CDR3 DNA reads TGTGCCAGCAGCTTCTTTCCGCGGGTCCTGGCGGATGGCTACACCTTC.